The T cell receptor (beta chain) described here comes from a study of response to subunit inactivated influenza vaccine. Overall study results and limits: Each seasonal influenza vaccination, the authors suggested, recruits few new T cells.

In this sample, this clonotype turned up a few times. Its antigen is unidentified. TCRdb independently ran MiXCR on the RT-PCR reads; one entry per CDR3 protein. The sample includes some 500,000 distinct CDR3 sequences, around 13% of them seen just once. The receptor was isolated from a middle-aged man who received an inactivated influenza vaccine. The sample in question was PBMCs from blood, obtained roughly 45 days after vaccination.

The CDR3 reads CASSWDTGQPQHF. CDR3 bases: TGCGCCAGCAGCTGGGACACGGGTCAGCCCCAGCATTTT. J is TRBJ1-5 and V is TRBV5-1; D possibly corresponds to TRBD1 (6 bases). The CDR3 runs 13 residues. V gave up 3 bases and J gave up 6 bases, with 10 bases separating them. Germline loops: CDR1 SGHRS, CDR2 YFSETQ.